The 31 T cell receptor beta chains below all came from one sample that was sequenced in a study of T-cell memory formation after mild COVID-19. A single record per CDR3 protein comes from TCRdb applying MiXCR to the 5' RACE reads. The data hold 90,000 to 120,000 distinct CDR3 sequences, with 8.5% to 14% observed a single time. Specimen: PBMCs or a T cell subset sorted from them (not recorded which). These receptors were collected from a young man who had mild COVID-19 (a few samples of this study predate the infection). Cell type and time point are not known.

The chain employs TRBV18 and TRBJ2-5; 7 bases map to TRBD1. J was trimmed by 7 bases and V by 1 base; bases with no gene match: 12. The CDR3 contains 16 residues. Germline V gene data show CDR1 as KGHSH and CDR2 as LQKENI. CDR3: CASSPLMSTGLATQYF. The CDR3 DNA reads TGTGCCAGCTCACCACTTATGTCGACAGGGTTGGCGACCCAGTACTTC.

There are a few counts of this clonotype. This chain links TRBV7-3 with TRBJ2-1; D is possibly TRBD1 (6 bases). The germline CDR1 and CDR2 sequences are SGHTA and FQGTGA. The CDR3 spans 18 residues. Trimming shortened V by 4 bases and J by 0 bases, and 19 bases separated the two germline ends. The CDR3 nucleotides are TGTGCCAGCAGCTCGACAGGTTTCAACCAACGCTCCTACAATGAGCAGTTCTTC. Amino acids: CASSSTGFNQRSYNEQFF.

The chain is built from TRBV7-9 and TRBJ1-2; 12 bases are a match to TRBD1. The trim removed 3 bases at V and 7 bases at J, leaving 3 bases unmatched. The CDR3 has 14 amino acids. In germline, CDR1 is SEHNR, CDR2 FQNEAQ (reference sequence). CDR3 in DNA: TGTGCCAGCAGCTTGGGACAGGGGGCGCCTGGCTACACCTTC. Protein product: CASSLGQGAPGYTF.

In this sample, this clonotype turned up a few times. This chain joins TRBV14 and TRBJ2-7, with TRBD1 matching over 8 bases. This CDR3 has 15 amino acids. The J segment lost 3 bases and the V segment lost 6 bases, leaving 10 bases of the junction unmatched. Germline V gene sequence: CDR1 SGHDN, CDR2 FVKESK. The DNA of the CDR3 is TGTGCCAGCAGTCAGGCACAGGGGGAGTACTACGAGCAGTACGTC. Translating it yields CASSQAQGEYYEQYV.

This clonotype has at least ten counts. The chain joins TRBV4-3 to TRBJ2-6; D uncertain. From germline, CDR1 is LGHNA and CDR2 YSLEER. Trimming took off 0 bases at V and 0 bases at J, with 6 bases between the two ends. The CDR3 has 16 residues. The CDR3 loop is CASSQDLSSGANVLTF. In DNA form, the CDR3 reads TGCGCCAGCAGCCAAGATCTTAGCTCTGGGGCCAACGTCCTGACTTTC.

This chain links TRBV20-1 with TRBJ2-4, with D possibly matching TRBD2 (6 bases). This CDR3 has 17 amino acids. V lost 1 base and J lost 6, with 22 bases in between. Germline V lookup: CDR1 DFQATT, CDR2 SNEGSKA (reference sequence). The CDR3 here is CSARALTGTERINIQYF. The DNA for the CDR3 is TGCAGTGCTAGAGCTCTCACGGGGACTGAACGGATAAACATTCAGTACTTC.

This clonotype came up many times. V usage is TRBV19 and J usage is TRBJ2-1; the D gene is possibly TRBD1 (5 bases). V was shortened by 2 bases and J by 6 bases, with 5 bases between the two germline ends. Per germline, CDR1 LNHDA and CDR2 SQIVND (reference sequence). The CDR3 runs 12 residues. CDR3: CASSIQGNEQFF. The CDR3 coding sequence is TGTGCCAGTAGTATACAGGGCAATGAGCAGTTCTTC.

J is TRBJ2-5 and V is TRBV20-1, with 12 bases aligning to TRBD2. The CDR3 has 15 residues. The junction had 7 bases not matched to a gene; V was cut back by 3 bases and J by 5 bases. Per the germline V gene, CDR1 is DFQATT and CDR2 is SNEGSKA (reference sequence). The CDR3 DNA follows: TGCAGTGCTAGGTCTAGCGGGGGGGCCCGGGAGACCCAGTACTTC. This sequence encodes CSARSSGGARETQYF.

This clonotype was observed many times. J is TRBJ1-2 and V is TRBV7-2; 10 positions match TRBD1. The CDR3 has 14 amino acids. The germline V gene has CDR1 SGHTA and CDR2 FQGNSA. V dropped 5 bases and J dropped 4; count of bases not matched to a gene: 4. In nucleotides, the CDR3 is TGTGCCAGCAGCGCCCGGGACAGGGGCTATGGCTACACCTTC. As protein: CASSARDRGYGYTF.

CDR3 coding DNA: TGTGCCAGCAGCTTACCCCAGGGAGGGTATGGCTACACCTTC. This encodes CASSLPQGGYGYTF. This sequence joins TRBV11-2 and TRBJ1-2; D perhaps matches TRBD1 (5 bases). Trimming left V 2 bases short and J 5 bases short, with 12 bases between. Germline V CDR1 and CDR2: SGHAT, FQNNGV. The CDR3 consists of 14 residues.

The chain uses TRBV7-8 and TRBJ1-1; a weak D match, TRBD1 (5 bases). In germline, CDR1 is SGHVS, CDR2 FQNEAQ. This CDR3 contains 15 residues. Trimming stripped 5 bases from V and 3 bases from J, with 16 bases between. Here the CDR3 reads CASSPFLGVDTEAFF. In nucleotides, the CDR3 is TGTGCCAGCAGCCCTTTCCTGGGGGTGGACACTGAAGCTTTCTTT.

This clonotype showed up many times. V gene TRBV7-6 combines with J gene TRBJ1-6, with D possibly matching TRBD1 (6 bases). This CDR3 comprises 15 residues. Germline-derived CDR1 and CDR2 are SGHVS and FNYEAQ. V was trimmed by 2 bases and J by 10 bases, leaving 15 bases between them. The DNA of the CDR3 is TGTGCCAGCAGCTTATCTGGGGGCGTCGGATCACCCCTCCACTTT. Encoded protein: CASSLSGGVGSPLHF.

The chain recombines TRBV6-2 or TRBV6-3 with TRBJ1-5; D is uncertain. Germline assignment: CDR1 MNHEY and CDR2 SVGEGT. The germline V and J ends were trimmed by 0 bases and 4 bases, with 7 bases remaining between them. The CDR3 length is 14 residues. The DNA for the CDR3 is TGTGCCAGCAGTTACTCGGGGAGTAATCAGCCCCAGCATTTT. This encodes CASSYSGSNQPQHF.

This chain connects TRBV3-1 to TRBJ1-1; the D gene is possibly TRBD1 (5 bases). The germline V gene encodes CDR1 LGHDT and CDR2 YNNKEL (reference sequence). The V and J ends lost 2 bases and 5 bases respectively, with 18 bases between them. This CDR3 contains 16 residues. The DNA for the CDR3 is TGTGCCAGCAGCCAACCCGTCTCGAGGGGAGAGACTGAAGCTTTCTTT. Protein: CASSQPVSRGETEAFF.

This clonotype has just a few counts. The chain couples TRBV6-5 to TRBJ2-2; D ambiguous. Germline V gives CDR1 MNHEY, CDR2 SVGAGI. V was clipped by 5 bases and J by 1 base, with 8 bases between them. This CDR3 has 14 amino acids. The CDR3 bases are TGTGCCAGCAGTCGGCCGGAGAACACCGGGGAGCTGTTTTTT. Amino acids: CASSRPENTGELFF.

The DNA for the CDR3 is TGCGCCAGCAGCCAAGTGGGGGGAGGGCAAGAGACCCAGTACTTC. Amino acid sequence: CASSQVGGGQETQYF. The chain joins TRBV4-1 to TRBJ2-5; 7 bases fit TRBD2. V gave up 1 base and J gave up 2 bases; unmatched junction bases: 4. Germline V gene sequence: CDR1 MGHRA, CDR2 YSYEKL. This CDR3 region has 15 residues.

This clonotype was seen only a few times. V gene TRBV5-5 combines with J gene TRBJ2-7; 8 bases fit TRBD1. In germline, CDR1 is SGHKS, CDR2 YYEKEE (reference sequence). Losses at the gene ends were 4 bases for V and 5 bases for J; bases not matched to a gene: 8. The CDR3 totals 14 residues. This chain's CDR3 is CASSHSDRVHEQYV. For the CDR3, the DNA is TGTGCCAGCAGCCACTCGGACAGGGTTCACGAGCAGTACGTC.

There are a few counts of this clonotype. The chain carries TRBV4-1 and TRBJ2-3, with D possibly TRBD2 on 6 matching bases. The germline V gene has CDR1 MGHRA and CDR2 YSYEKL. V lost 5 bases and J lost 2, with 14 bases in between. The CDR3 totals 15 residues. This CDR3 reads CASSGTGVSTDTQYF. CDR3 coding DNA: TGCGCCAGCAGCGGTACGGGGGTCTCCACAGATACGCAGTATTTT.

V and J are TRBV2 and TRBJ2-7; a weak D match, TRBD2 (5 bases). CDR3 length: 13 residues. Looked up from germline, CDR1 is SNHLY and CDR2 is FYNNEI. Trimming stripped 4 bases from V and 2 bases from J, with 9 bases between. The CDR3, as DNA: TGTGCCAGCAGTGTCGGGATTACCTACGAGCAGTACGTC. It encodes CASSVGITYEQYV.

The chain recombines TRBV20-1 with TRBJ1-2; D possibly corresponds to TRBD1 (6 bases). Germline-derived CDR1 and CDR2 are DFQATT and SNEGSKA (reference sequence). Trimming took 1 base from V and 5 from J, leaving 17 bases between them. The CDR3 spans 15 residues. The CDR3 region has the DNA TGCAGTGCTAGAGTTACAACAGGGACAACGTATGGCTACACCTTC. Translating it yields CSARVTTGTTYGYTF.

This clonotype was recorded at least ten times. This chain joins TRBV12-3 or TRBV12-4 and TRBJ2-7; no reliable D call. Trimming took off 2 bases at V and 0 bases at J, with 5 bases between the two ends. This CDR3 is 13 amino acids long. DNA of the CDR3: TGTGCCAGCAGTTTAACACCCTCCTACGAGCAGTACGTC. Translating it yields CASSLTPSYEQYV.

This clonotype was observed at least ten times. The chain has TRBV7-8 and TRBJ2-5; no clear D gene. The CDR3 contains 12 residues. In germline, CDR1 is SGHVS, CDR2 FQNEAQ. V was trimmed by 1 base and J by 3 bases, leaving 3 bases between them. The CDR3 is CASSLVEETQYF. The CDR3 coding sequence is TGTGCCAGCAGCTTAGTGGAAGAGACCCAGTACTTC. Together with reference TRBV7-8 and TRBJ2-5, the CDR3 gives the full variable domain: GAGVSQSPRYKVAKRGQDVALRCDPISGHVSLFWYQQALGQGPEFLTYFQNEAQLDKSGLPSDRFFAERPEGSVSTLKIQRTQQEDSAVYLCASSLVEETQYFGPGTRLLVL.

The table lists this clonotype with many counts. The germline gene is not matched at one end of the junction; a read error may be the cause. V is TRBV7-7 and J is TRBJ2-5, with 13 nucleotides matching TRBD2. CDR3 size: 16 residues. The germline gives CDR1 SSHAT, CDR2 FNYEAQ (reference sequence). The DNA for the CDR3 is TGTGCTAGCAGCTCGGGACTAGCGGGACCACAAGAGACCCAGTACTTC. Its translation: CASSSGLAGPQETQYF.

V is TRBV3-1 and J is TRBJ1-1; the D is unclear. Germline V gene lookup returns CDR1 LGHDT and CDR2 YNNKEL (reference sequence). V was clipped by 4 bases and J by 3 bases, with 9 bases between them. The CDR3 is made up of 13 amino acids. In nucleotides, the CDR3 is TGTGCCAGCAGCCCCTCCCCGTACACTGAAGCTTTCTTT. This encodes CASSPSPYTEAFF.

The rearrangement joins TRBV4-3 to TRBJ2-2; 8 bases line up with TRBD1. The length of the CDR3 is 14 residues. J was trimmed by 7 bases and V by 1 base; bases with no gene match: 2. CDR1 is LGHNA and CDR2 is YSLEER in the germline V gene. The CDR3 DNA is TGCGCCAGCAGCCAAGGGACAGGGAACGGGGAGCTGTTTTTT. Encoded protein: CASSQGTGNGELFF.

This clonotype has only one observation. Written as DNA, the CDR3 is TGTGCCAGCTCACCACTTCAGGGGAACACTGAAGCTTTCTTT. Encoded protein: CASSPLQGNTEAFF. The rearrangement joins TRBV18 to TRBJ1-1; D may be TRBD1 (5 bases). Trimming cost V 1 base and J 1 base, with 7 bases left between them. Germline CDR1 and CDR2: KGHSH and LQKENI. The length of the CDR3 is 14 residues.

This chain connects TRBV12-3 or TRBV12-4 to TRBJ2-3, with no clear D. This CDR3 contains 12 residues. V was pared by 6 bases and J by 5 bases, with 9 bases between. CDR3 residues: CASRRPGDTQYF. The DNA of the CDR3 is TGTGCCAGCAGAAGACCCGGAGATACGCAGTATTTT.

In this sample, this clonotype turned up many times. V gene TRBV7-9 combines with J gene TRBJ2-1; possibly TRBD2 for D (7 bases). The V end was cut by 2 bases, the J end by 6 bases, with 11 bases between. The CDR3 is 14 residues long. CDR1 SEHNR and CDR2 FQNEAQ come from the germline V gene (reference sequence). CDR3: CASSLRGGPNEQFF. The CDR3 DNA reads TGTGCCAGCAGCTTAAGGGGGGGCCCCAATGAGCAGTTCTTC.

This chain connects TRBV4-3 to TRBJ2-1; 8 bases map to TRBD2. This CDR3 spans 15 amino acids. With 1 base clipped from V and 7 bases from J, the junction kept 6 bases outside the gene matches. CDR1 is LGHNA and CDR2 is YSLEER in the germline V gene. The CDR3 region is CASSQGRGGPNEQFF. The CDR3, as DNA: TGCGCCAGCAGCCAAGGACGGGGGGGCCCTAATGAGCAGTTCTTC.

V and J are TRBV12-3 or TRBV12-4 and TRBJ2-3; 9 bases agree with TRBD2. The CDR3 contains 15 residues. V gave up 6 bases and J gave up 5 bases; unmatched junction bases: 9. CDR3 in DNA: TGTGCCAGCAGCCCGGGGGCTAGCGGGGAAGATACGCAGTATTTT. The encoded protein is CASSPGASGEDTQYF.

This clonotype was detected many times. CDR3 DNA: TGTGCCAGCAGTATGGGGACGCCCTACGAGCAGTACTTC. Translated: CASSMGTPYEQYF. The chain recombines TRBV12-3 or TRBV12-4 with TRBJ2-7; either TRBD1 or TRBD2 may fit D (5 bases each). Trimming took off 5 bases at V and 2 bases at J, with 10 bases between the two ends. The CDR3 runs 13 residues.